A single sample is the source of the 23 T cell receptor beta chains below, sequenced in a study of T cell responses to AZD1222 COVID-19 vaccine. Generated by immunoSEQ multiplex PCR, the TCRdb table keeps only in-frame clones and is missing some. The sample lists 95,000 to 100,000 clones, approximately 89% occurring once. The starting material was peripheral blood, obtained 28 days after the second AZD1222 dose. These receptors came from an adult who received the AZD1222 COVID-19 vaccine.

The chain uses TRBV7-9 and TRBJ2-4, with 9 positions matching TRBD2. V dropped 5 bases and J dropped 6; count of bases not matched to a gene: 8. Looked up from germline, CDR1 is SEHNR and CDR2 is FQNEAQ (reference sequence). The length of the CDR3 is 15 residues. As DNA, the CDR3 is TGTGCCAGCAGCCGAAAGGGACTAGCCGGAAACATTCAGTACTTC. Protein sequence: CASSRKGLAGNIQYF.

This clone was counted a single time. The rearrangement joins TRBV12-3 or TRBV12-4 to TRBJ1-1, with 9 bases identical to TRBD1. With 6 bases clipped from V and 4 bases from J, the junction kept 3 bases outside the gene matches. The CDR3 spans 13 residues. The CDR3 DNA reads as TGTGCCAGCAGCAGGGACAGGGCCACTGAAGCTTTCTTT. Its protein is CASSRDRATEAFF.

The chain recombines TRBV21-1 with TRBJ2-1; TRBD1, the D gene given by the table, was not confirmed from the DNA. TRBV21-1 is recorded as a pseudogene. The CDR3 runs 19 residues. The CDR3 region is CASSDGLRVDRETYNEQFF. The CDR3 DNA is TGTGCCAGCAGTGACGGTTTGAGGGTGGACAGGGAAACCTACAATGAGCAGTTCTTC.

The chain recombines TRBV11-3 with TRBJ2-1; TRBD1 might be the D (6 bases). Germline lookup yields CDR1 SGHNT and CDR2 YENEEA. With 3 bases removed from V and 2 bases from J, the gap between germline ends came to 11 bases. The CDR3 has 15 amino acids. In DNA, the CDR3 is TGTGCCAGCAGCTTCTCTCAGGGGCCCTACAATGAGCAGTTCTTC. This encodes CASSFSQGPYNEQFF.

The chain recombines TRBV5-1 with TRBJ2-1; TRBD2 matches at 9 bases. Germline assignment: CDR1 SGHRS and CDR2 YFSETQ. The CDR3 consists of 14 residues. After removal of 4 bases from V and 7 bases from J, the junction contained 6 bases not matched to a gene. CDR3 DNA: TGCGCCAGCAGCCCGGCGGGGGGGCCGAATGAGCAGTTCTTC. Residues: CASSPAGGPNEQFF.

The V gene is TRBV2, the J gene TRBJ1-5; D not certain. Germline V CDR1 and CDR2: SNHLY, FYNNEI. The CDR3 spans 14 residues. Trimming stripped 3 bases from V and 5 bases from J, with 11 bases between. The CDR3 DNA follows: TGTGCCAGCAGTGACGGCAGCGTTGATCAGCCCCAGCATTTT. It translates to CASSDGSVDQPQHF.

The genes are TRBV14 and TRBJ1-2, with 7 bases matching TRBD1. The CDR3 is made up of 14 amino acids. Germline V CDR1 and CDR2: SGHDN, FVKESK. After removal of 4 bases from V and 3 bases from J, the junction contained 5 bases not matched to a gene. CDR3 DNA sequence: TGTGCCAGCAGCCCGGACAGGCCCCACTATGGCTACACCTTC. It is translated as CASSPDRPHYGYTF.

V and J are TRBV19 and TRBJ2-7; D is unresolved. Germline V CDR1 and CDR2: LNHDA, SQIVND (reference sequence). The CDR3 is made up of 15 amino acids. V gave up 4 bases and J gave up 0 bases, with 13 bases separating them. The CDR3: CASSRDISNSYEQYF. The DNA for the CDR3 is TGTGCCAGTAGTAGAGACATAAGTAACTCCTACGAGCAGTACTTC.

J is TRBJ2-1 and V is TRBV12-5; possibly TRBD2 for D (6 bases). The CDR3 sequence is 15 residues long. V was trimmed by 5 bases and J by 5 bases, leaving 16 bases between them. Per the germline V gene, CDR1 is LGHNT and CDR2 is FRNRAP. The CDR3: CASGPGSSVHNEQFF. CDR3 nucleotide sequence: TGTGCTAGTGGTCCAGGGTCTAGCGTTCACAATGAGCAGTTCTTC.

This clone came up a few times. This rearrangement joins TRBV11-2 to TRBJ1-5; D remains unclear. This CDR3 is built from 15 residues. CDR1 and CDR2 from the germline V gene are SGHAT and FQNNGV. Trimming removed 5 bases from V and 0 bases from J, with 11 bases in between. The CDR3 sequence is CASSPQPNSNQPQHF. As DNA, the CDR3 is TGTGCCAGCAGCCCCCAGCCAAATAGCAATCAGCCCCAGCATTTT.

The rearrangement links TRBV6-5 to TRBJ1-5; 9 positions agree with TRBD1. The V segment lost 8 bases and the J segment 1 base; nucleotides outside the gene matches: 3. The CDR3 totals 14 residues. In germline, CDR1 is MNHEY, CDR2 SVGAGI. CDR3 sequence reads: CASVDRGSNQPQHF. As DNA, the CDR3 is TGTGCCAGCGTGGACAGGGGAAGCAATCAGCCCCAGCATTTT.

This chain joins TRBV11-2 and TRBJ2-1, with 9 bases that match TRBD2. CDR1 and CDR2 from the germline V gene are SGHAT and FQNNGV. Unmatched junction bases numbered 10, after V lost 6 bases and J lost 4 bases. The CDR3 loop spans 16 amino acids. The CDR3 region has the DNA TGTGCCAGCAGTAAGCCTCCTAGCGGGAAGTACAATGAGCAGTTCTTC. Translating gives CASSKPPSGKYNEQFF.

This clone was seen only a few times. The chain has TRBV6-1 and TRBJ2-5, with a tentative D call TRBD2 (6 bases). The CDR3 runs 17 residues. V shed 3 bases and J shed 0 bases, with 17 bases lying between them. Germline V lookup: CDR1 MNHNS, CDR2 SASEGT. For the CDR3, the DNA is TGTGCCAGCAGTGATTCCCCTCCCGGGACTTACCAAGAGACCCAGTACTTC. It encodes CASSDSPPGTYQETQYF.

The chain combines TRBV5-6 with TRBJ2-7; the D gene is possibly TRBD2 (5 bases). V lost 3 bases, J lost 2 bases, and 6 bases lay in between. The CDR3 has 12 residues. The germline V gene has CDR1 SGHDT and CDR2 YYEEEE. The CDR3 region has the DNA TGTGCCAGCAGCTGGGGAGCCTACGAGCAGTACTTC. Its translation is CASSWGAYEQYF. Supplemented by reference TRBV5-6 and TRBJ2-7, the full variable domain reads DAGVTQSPTHLIKTRGQQVTLRCSPKSGHDTVSWYQQALGQGPQFIFQYYEEEERQRGNFPDRFSGHQFPNYSSELNVNALLLGDSALYLCASSWGAYEQYFGPGTRLTVT.

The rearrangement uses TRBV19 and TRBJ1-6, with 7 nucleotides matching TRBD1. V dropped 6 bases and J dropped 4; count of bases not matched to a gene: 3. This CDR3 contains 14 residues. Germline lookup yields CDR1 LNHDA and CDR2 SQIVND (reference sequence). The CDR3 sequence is CASSRDSYNSPLHF. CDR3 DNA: TGTGCCAGTAGCCGGGACAGTTATAATTCACCCCTCCACTTT.

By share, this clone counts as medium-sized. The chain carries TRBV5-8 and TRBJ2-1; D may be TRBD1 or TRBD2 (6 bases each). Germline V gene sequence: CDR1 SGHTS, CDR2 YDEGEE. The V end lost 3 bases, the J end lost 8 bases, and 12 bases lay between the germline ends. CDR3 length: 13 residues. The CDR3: CASSSLEGDEQFF. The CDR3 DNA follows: TGTGCCAGCAGCTCACTGGAGGGGGATGAGCAGTTCTTC.

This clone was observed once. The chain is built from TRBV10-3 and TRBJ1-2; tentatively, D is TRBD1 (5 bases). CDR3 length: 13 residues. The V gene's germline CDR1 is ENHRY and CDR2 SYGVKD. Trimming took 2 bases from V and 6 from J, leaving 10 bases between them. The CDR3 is CAISERGENGYTF. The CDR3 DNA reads TGTGCCATCAGTGAGCGGGGGGAGAATGGCTACACCTTC.

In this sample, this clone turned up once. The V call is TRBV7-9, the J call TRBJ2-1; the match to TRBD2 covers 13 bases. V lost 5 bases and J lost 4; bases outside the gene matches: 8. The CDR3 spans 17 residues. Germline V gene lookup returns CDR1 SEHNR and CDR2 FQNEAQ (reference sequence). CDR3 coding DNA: TGTGCCAGCAGCGCTCAGACTAGCGGGAGGCCGTACAATGAGCAGTTCTTC. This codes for CASSAQTSGRPYNEQFF.

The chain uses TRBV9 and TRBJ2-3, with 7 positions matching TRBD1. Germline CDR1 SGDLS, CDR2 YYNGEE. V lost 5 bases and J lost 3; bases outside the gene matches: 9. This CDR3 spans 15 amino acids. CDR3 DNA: TGTGCCAGCAGTGCCCACAGGGGCCGGACAGATACGCAGTATTTT. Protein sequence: CASSAHRGRTDTQYF.

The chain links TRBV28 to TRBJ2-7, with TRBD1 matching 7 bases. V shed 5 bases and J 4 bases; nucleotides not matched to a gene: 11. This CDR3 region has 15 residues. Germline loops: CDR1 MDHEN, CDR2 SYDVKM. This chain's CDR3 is CASSPAQTGTYEQYF. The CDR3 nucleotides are TGTGCCAGCAGTCCGGCCCAGACAGGGACGTACGAGCAGTACTTC.

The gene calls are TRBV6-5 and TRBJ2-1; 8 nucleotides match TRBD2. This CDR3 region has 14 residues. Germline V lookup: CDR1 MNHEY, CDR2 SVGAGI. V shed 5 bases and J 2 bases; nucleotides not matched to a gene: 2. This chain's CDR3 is CASSTSGPYNEQFF. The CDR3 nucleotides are TGTGCCAGCAGTACTAGCGGACCCTACAATGAGCAGTTCTTC.

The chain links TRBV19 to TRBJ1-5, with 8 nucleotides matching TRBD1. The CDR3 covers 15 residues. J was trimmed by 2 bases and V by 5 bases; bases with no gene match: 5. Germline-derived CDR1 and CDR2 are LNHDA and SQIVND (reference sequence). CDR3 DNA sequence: TGTGCCAGTAGTGTTATACAGGGGGGCAATCAGCCCCAGCATTTT. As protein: CASSVIQGGNQPQHF.

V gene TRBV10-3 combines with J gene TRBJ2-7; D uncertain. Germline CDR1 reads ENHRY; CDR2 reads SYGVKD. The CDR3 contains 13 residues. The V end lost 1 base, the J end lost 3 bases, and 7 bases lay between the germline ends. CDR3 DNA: TGTGCCATCAGTGAGTTACCGATCTACGAGCAGTACTTC. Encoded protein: CAISELPIYEQYF.